The 28 T cell receptor beta chains below come from one sample, sequenced in a study of control samples from healthy donors and cancer patients. Generated by immunoSEQ multiplex PCR, the TCRdb table keeps only in-frame clones and is missing some. Of over 100,000 clones in the sample, more than 85% are singletons; the top ten hold approximately 15%. The sequenced material came from blood. The receptors were sampled from a woman between 45 and 60 years old in good health.

This chain uses TRBV30 with TRBJ2-3, with TRBD2 matching 10 bases. Per germline, CDR1 GTSNPN and CDR2 SVGIG (reference sequence). J lost 0 bases, V lost 4 bases, and 10 bases had no gene match. There are 17 residues in the CDR3. For the CDR3, the DNA is TGTGCCTGGAAAGAAGCGGGGGGGCCGGGGAGCACAGATACGCAGTATTTT. Its protein product is CAWKEAGGPGSTDTQYF.

V usage is TRBV10-1 and J usage is TRBJ1-5, with TRBD1 identical over 7 bases. This CDR3 spans 17 amino acids. The V gene's germline CDR1 is WNHNN and CDR2 SYGVQD (reference sequence). V was clipped by 2 bases and J by 2 bases; unmatched bases: 9. The CDR3 DNA sequence: TGCGCCAGCAGTGAGACTTCGGACAGGAGATGCAATCAGCCCCAGCATTTT. Protein: CASSETSDRRCNQPQHF.

V usage is TRBV15 and J usage is TRBJ2-7, with 11 bases that match TRBD2. CDR3 length: 17 amino acids. V lost 0 bases and J lost 1; bases outside the gene matches: 5. Germline V CDR1 and CDR2: LNHNV, YYDKDF (reference sequence). The DNA of the CDR3 is TGTGCCACCAGCAGAGATCGTGGACTAGCGGGTTCCTACGAGCAGTACGTC. It is translated as CATSRDRGLAGSYEQYV.

The V gene is TRBV5-6, the J gene TRBJ1-6; TRBD1 agrees at 8 bases. With 3 bases clipped from V and 4 bases from J, the junction kept 9 bases outside the gene matches. The CDR3 is 17 residues long. Germline V gives CDR1 SGHDT, CDR2 YYEEEE. CDR3 residues: CASSSPSWTGYNSPLHF. The DNA of the CDR3 is TGTGCCAGCAGCTCTCCCTCCTGGACAGGGTATAATTCACCCCTCCACTTT.

J is TRBJ2-7 and V is TRBV4-3; no clear D. CDR3 length: 16 residues. V was pared by 3 bases and J by 0 bases, with 15 bases between. CDR1 is LGHNA, CDR2 YSLEER, per germline. CDR3 sequence (DNA): TGCGCCAGCAGCCAGGAAACCGGGCCCAACTCCTACGAGCAGTACGTC. Translation gives CASSQETGPNSYEQYV.

The V gene is TRBV5-1, the J gene TRBJ2-7; tentative D call: TRBD2 (5 bases). Germline CDR1 reads SGHRS; CDR2 reads YFSETQ. The CDR3 length is 14 residues. V was clipped by 3 bases and J by 2 bases, with 12 bases between them. CDR3 protein: CASSWEPTAYEQYF. The CDR3 DNA reads TGCGCCAGCAGCTGGGAGCCAACCGCCTACGAGCAGTACTTC.

The table lists this clone with a count of one. This chain uses TRBV30 with TRBJ1-1; D might be TRBD1 (5 bases). V was cut by 2 bases and J by 6 bases, with 16 bases left in between. Germline CDR1 GTSNPN, CDR2 SVGIG (reference sequence). The CDR3 loop spans 14 amino acids. This CDR3 is CAWSRDGARAEAFF. CDR3 nucleotide sequence: TGTGCCTGGAGTCGGGACGGGGCTCGGGCTGAAGCTTTCTTT. The variable domain in full, with the rest retrieved from reference TRBV30 and TRBJ1-1, is SQTIHQWPATLVQPVGSPLSLECTVEGTSNPNLYWYRQAAGRGLQLLFYSVGIGQISSEVPQNLSASRPQDRQFILSSKKLLLSDSGFYLCAWSRDGARAEAFFGQGTRLTVV.

This chain joins TRBV10-3 and TRBJ2-5; tentatively, D is TRBD2 (6 bases). Germline loops: CDR1 ENHRY, CDR2 SYGVKD. Trimming cost V 4 bases and J 5 bases, with 11 bases left between them. This CDR3 spans 13 amino acids. CDR3 sequence reads: CAISAEGWETQYF. The CDR3, as DNA: TGTGCCATCAGTGCGGAGGGATGGGAGACCCAGTACTTC.

The chain carries TRBV5-1 and TRBJ1-4; perhaps TRBD1 as D (5 bases). This CDR3 region has 19 residues. Trimming removed 3 bases from V and 0 bases from J, with 21 bases in between. Germline V gene data show CDR1 as SGHRS and CDR2 as YFSETQ. The DNA for the CDR3 is TGCGCCAGCAGCTCCGACCCCCCGGGACTGACCACAACTAATGAAAAACTGTTTTTT. Protein sequence: CASSSDPPGLTTTNEKLFF.

The chain uses TRBV5-6 and TRBJ2-7, with TRBD2 as a possible D gene (5 bases). From germline, CDR1 is SGHDT and CDR2 YYEEEE. CDR3 length: 15 residues. V was pared by 3 bases and J by 2 bases, with 15 bases between. CDR3 region: CASSSGGSKAYEQYF. Here the CDR3 DNA reads TGTGCCAGCAGCTCCGGAGGCAGCAAGGCCTACGAGCAGTACTTC.

This clone came up once. The CDR3 loop reads CAWSVSVLSEAFF. CDR3 DNA: TGTGCCTGGAGTGTATCAGTGCTTTCTGAAGCTTTCTTT. The chain uses TRBV30 and TRBJ1-1, with D unclear. There are 13 residues in the CDR3. Trimming removed 0 bases from V and 6 bases from J, with 11 bases in between. Per the germline V gene, CDR1 is GTSNPN and CDR2 is SVGIG (reference sequence).

The chain links TRBV29-1 to TRBJ2-5; D gene unclear. CDR1 and CDR2 (germline): SQVTM, ANQGSEA. CDR3 size: 10 residues. The V and J ends lost 8 bases and 7 bases respectively, with 11 bases between them. The CDR3 nucleotides are TGCAGCTTTCTAGAAAGGACCCAGTACTTC. The encoded protein is CSFLERTQYF.

The V gene is TRBV7-2, the J gene TRBJ1-1; tentatively, D is TRBD1 (5 bases). This CDR3 comprises 16 residues. The germline V gene has CDR1 SGHTA and CDR2 FQGNSA. Trimming left V 0 bases short and J 4 bases short, with 15 bases between. CDR3 protein: CASSLALGAPSTEAFF. The CDR3 DNA reads TGTGCCAGCAGCTTAGCGCTAGGGGCCCCAAGCACTGAAGCTTTCTTT.

Concerning this clone: The sample holds other DNA sequences that translate to the same CDR3. The chain couples TRBV6-5 to TRBJ1-5, with D uncertain. V dropped 2 bases and J dropped 5 bases, with 7 bases sitting between them. Germline V gene data show CDR1 as MNHEY and CDR2 as SVGAGI. This CDR3 is 13 amino acids long. In DNA, the CDR3 is TGTGCCAGCAGTTACGGGTCAGATCAGCCCCAGCATTTT. Protein product: CASSYGSDQPQHF.

The J gene is TRBJ2-7, the V gene TRBV13; 9 bases are shared with TRBD1. V lost 2 bases and J lost 6; bases outside the gene matches: 8. The CDR3 length is 15 residues. The germline CDR1 and CDR2 sequences are PRHDT and FYEKMQ (reference sequence). The CDR3 sequence: CASSLLQGAPGEQYV. The CDR3 region has the DNA TGTGCCAGCAGCTTATTACAGGGGGCGCCCGGCGAGCAGTACGTC.

V gene TRBV6-6 combines with J gene TRBJ2-2, with 9 bases matching TRBD2. J gave up 7 bases and V 7 bases, and 10 bases lay outside the gene matches. The CDR3 extends over 15 amino acids. From germline, CDR1 is MNHNY and CDR2 SVGAGI (reference sequence). The DNA of the CDR3 is TGTGCCAGCATGCAAGCGGGAGGCCGCCGCGGGGAGCTGTTTTTT. Its protein is CASMQAGGRRGELFF.

This chain connects TRBV5-8 to TRBJ1-2; D is possibly TRBD1 (6 bases). Per the germline V gene, CDR1 is SGHTS and CDR2 is YDEGEE. The CDR3 totals 15 residues. Deletions cut 4 bases from V and 4 bases from J, with 17 bases between. The CDR3 loop is CASSEDSTLRYGYTF. The CDR3 coding sequence is TGTGCCAGCAGCGAGGACAGCACTCTCCGCTATGGCTACACCTTC. Full variable domain (outside the CDR3, taken from reference TRBV5-8 and TRBJ1-2): EAGVTQSPTHLIKTRGQQATLRCSPISGHTSVYWYQQALGLGLQFLLWYDEGEERNRGNFPPRFSGRQFPNYSSELNVNALELEDSALYLCASSEDSTLRYGYTFGSGTRLTVV.

The chain links TRBV19 to TRBJ2-3; no definite D call. The CDR3 runs 14 residues. From germline, CDR1 is LNHDA and CDR2 SQIVND (reference sequence). Trimming left V 4 bases short and J 5 bases short, with 13 bases between. The CDR3 DNA reads as TGTGCCAGTAGTACGCCGAAGGGCATAGATACGCAGTATTTT. Residues: CASSTPKGIDTQYF.

The V and J genes are TRBV10-3 and TRBJ1-5; unclear D gene. Germline assignment: CDR1 ENHRY and CDR2 SYGVKD. V was trimmed by 0 bases and J by 3 bases, leaving 3 bases between them. The CDR3 has 13 amino acids. The DNA of the CDR3 is TGTGCCATCAGTGAGTCGGACAATCAGCCCCAGCATTTT. Translating gives CAISESDNQPQHF.

The chain links TRBV6-5 to TRBJ2-1; a weak D match, TRBD1 (5 bases). The germline V gene has CDR1 MNHEY and CDR2 SVGAGI. The CDR3 runs 14 residues. V was shortened by 2 bases and J by 3 bases, with 8 bases between the two germline ends. CDR3 amino acids: CASSYRGGYNEQFF. CDR3 DNA: TGTGCCAGCAGTTACAGGGGCGGCTACAATGAGCAGTTCTTC.

This clone occurred once. The genes are TRBV29-1 and TRBJ1-2; TRBD1 aligns across 12 bases. The CDR3 consists of 13 residues. Losses at the gene ends were 6 bases for V and 7 bases for J; bases not matched to a gene: 6. Germline V gene lookup returns CDR1 SQVTM and CDR2 ANQGSEA. The CDR3 reads CSVSGTGGSGYTF. In DNA, the CDR3 is TGCAGCGTCTCCGGGACAGGGGGCTCTGGCTACACCTTC.

This chain uses TRBV18 with TRBJ2-5; a weak D match, TRBD2 (5 bases). The CDR3 covers 17 residues. Germline V gene sequence: CDR1 KGHSH, CDR2 LQKENI. The V end was cut by 0 bases, the J end by 2 bases, with 16 bases between. DNA of the CDR3: TGTGCCAGCTCACCACCTGGCTCGCGGGCGCGTCAAGAGACCCAGTACTTC. Its protein product is CASSPPGSRARQETQYF.

The rearrangement joins TRBV29-1 to TRBJ2-4, with TRBD1 as a possible D gene (6 bases). Trimming stripped 4 bases from V and 1 base from J, with 8 bases between. This CDR3 region has 13 residues. The germline gives CDR1 SQVTM, CDR2 ANQGSEA. The CDR3 nucleotides read TGCAGCGTTGGGGGGCTTGCCAAAAACATTCAGTACTTC. Its translation: CSVGGLAKNIQYF.

V usage is TRBV7-9 and J usage is TRBJ1-1, with D possibly matching TRBD1 (5 bases). V gave up 5 bases and J gave up 8 bases, with 12 bases separating them. The CDR3 is 12 amino acids. Germline CDR1 reads SEHNR; CDR2 reads FQNEAQ (reference sequence). CDR3 nucleotides: TGTGCCAGCAGCCATGGGGCCCCAGAAGCTTTCTTT. Translating gives CASSHGAPEAFF.

This chain joins TRBV14 and TRBJ2-1; unclear D gene. V lost 4 bases and J lost 4, with 8 bases in between. CDR3 length: 13 residues. Germline V CDR1 and CDR2: SGHDN, FVKESK. CDR3 loop: CASSPDTYNEQFF. The CDR3, as DNA: TGTGCCAGCAGCCCCGACACTTACAATGAGCAGTTCTTC.

The rearrangement joins TRBV5-1 to TRBJ1-6; unclear D gene. The CDR3 is 15 residues long. In germline, CDR1 is SGHRS, CDR2 YFSETQ. V was cut by 0 bases and J by 9 bases, with 13 bases left in between. In DNA form, the CDR3 reads TGCGCCAGCAGCTTGGATCCGGGAAAGGGTTCACCCCTCCACTTT. Translation gives CASSLDPGKGSPLHF.

This chain uses TRBV7-3 with TRBJ2-2, with TRBD2 identical over 7 bases. J lost 2 bases, V lost 1 base, and 7 bases had no gene match. CDR3 length: 17 amino acids. In germline, CDR1 is SGHTA, CDR2 FQGTGA. CDR3 loop: CASSLRAGTINTGELFF. CDR3 coding DNA: TGTGCCAGCAGCTTAAGGGCAGGGACTATAAACACCGGGGAGCTGTTTTTT.

The CDR3 here is CASSPRQGNYGYTF. CDR3 bases: TGTGCCAGCAGCCCAAGACAGGGGAACTATGGCTACACCTTC. The genes are TRBV7-8 and TRBJ1-2; 8 nucleotides match TRBD1. The CDR3 consists of 14 residues. V trimming: 5 bases; J trimming: 2 bases; junction bases outside the gene matches: 4. Germline values: CDR1 SGHVS, CDR2 FQNEAQ.